Reported below is one TCR beta chain. The antigen remains undetermined. The source of the sample is a study of cytomegalovirus exposure and HLA in healthy donors. Study-wide background: The roughly 110 validation repertoires were produced on the same platform as the 550 to 750 repertoires of the first cohort. This was reported in a later analysis.

Repertoires were generated with immunoSEQ multiplex PCR, while TCRdb's copy carries only in-frame clones and drops some. The table lists roughly 60,000 clones, 90% to 95% of them singletons. Study-level points and caveats: In the roughly 110 validation repertoires, just under 95% of cluster scores exceeded 0, per a later analysis. Investigators reported 150 to 200 TCR beta chains as tied to cytomegalovirus.

V was pared by 3 bases and J by 5 bases, with 10 bases between. CDR1 is MNHNS, CDR2 SASEGT, per germline. CDR3 size: 13 residues. This clonotype was sampled from a young woman in good health and CMV-seropositive. Material: PBMCs. The chain joins TRBV6-1 to TRBJ1-1; D unresolved. CDR3 residues: CASSDGDSTEAFF. The CDR3 DNA follows: TGTGCCAGCAGTGACGGGGATTCGACTGAAGCTTTCTTT.